This T cell receptor beta chain was documented in a study of vaccination effects on CD4 cells after COVID-19. Study details: Following the second dose by a median of 72 days, the post-vaccine samples were obtained. Whole-study results and caveats: There was only 1 of 255 vaccine-induced clones in healthy vaccinees that cross-reacted with common cold coronaviruses. Convalescent patients were scarce, and early post-infection timepoints were absent.

Germline V gene sequence: CDR1 SGHRS, CDR2 YFSETQ. The CDR3 runs to 16 residues. Trimming removed 4 bases from V and 2 bases from J; junction bases left unmatched: 5. This clone was detected only a few times. What it binds is not known. Expansion of antigen-specific CD4+ T cells with viral peptide pools was carried out by the ViraFEST assay before sequencing. The culture ran for 10 days, and then CD4+ T cells were isolated. Every participant took two doses of the BNT162b2 or mRNA-1273 vaccine. Half-medium changes using IL-2 medium occurred on days 3 and 7. Only in-frame clones appear in the TCRdb table, and some are missing; sequencing was by immunoSEQ multiplex PCR. The sample has some 70,000 clones; approximately 80% are singletons.

The V gene is TRBV5-1, the J gene TRBJ2-3; 12 bases map to TRBD2. The source is a human donor who received a COVID-19 vaccine. Sample: CD4+ T cells from PBMCs cultured with HCoV-229E spike peptides, taken after COVID-19 vaccination. CDR3 bases: TGCGCCAGCAGCCTACTAGCGGGGGGTACCACAGATACGCAGTATTTT. This encodes CASSLLAGGTTDTQYF.